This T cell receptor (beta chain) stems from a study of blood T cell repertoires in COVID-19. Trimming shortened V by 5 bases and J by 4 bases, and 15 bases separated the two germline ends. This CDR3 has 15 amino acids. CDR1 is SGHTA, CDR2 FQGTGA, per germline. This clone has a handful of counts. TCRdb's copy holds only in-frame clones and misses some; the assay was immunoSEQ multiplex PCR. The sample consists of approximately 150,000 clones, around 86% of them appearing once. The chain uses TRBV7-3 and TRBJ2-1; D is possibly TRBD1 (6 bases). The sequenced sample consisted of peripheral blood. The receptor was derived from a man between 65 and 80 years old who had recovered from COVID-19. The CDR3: CASSAGTPSYNEQFF. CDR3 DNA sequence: TGTGCCAGCAGCGCCGGGACACCGTCTTACAATGAGCAGTTCTTC.